The present T cell receptor (beta chain) was sequenced within a study of blood T cells in healthy people across ages. Sample-barcoded 5' priming and a J-beta primer mix drove a second PCR of about 6 to 12 cycles. MiXCR, run by TCRdb on the 5' RACE reads, gives a single entry per CDR3 protein. The sample shows more than 900,000 distinct CDR3 sequences, roughly 24% of them seen only once. The CDR3 covers 15 residues. Germline lookup yields CDR1 SEHNR and CDR2 FQNEAQ (reference sequence). As concerns this clonotype: A junction end diverges from the germline sequence, so it may reflect a read error.

The sample also formed part of further work on T cells of mothers and their children.

The receptor was derived from a girl aged 2-15 years in good health. The sequenced material came from blood. The chain recombines TRBV7-9 with TRBJ2-3, with 10 bases that match TRBD2. DNA of the CDR3: TGTACCAGCAGCCTGAGCGGGGGGGCCGCAGATACGCAGTATTTT. The encoded protein is CTSSLSGGAADTQYF. The entire variable domain, with the rest obtained from reference TRBV7-9 and TRBJ2-3, is as follows: DTGVSQNPRHKITKRGQNVTFRCDPISEHNRLYWYRQTLGQGPEFLTYFQNEAQLEKSRLLSDRFSAERPKGSFSTLEIQRTEQGDSAMYLCTSSLSGGAADTQYFGPGTRLTVL.